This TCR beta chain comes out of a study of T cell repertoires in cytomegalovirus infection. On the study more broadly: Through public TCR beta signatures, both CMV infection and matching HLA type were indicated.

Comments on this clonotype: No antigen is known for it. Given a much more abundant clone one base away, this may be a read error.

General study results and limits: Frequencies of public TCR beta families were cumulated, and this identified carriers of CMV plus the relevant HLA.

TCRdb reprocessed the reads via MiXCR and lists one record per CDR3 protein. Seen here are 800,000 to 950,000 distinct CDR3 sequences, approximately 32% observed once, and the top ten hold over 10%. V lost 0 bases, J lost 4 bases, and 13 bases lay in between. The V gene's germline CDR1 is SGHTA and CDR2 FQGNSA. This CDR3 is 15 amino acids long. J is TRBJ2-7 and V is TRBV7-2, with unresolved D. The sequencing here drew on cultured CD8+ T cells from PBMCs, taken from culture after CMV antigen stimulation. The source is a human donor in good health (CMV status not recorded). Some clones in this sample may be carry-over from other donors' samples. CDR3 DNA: TGTGCCAGCAGCTTAGCAGTGTGTGCGTGGTACGAGCAGTACTTC. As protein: CASSLAVCAWYEQYF. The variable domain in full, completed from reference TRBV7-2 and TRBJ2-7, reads GAGVSQSPSNKVTEKGKDVELRCDPISGHTALYWYRQSLGQGLEFLIYFQGNSAPDKSGLPSDRFSAERTGGSVSTLTIQRTQQEDSAVYLCASSLAVCAWYEQYFGPGTRLTVT.